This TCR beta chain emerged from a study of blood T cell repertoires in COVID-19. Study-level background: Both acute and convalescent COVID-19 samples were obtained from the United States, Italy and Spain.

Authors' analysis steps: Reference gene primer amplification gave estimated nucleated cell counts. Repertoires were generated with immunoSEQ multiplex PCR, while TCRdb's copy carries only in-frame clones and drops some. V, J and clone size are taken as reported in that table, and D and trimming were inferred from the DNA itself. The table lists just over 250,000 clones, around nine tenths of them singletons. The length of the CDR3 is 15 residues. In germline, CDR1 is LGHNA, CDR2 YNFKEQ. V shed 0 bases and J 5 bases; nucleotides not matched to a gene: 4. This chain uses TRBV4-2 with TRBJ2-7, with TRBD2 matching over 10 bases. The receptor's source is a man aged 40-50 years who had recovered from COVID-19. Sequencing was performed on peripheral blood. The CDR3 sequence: CASSQEYGTSDEQYF. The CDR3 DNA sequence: TGTGCCAGCAGCCAAGAGTACGGGACTAGCGACGAGCAGTACTTC.